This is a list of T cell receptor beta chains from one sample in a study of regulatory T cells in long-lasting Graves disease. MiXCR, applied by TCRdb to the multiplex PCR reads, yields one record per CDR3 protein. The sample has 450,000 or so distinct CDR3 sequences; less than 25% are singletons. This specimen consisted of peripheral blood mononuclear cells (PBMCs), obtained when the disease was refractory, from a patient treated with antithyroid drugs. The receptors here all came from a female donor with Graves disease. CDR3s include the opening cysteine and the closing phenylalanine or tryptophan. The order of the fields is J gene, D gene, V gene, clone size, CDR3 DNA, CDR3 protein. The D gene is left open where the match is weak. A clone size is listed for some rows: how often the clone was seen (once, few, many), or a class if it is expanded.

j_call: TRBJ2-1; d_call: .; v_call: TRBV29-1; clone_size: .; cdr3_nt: TGCAGCGTTGACGAGGGGCCGAATGAGCAGTTCTTC; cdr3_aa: CSVDEGPNEQFF
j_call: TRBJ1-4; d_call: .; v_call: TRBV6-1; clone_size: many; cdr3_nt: TGTGCCAGCAGTCGGATGGGGTTCCATGAGGAAAAACTGTTTTTT; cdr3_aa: CASSRMGFHEEKLFF
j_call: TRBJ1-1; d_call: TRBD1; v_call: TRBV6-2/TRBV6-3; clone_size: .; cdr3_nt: TGTGCCAGCAGCGCTCCTGGACAGGGGAGCACTGAAGCTTTCTTT; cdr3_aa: CASSAPGQGSTEAFF
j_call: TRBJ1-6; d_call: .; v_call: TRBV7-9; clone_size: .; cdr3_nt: TGTGCCAGCAGCTTAGGGGACGGTTATAATTCACCCCTCCACTTT; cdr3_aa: CASSLGDGYNSPLHF
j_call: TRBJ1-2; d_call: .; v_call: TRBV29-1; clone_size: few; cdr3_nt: TGCAGCGTTTCGTATGGCGGGTCCAACCCCCGCTATGGCTACACCTTC; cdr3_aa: CSVSYGGSNPRYGYTF
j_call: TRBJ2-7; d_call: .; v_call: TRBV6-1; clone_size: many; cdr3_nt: TGTGCCAGCAGGCTGGAGGGGGTGGATATCCACGAGCAGTACTTC; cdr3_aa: CASRLEGVDIHEQYF
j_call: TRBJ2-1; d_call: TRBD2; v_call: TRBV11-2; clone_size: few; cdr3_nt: TGTGCCAGCAGCTACACTAGCGGGAGACGCGTTGAGCAGTTCTTC; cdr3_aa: CASSYTSGRRVEQFF
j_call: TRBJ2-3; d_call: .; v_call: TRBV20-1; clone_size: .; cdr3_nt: TGCAGTGCTATCTGGTCCACGGGAGATGATACGCAGTATTTT; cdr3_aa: CSAIWSTGDDTQYF
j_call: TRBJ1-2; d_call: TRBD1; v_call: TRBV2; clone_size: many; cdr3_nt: TGTGTCGACAGGGGGCTGGATGGCTACACCTTC; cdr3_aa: CVDRGLDGYTF
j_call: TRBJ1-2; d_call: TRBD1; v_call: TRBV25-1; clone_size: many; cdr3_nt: TGTGCCAGCAGTGACCATCGGACAGGCCAAGCTAACTATGGCTACACCTTC; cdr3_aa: CASSDHRTGQANYGYTF
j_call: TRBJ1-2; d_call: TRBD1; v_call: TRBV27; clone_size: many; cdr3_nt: TGTGCCAGCAGTCGGACAGGGGATCGGGGCTACACCTTC; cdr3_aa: CASSRTGDRGYTF